This T cell receptor (beta chain) is from a study of T cell changes during pregnancy in multiple sclerosis. Per the germline V gene, CDR1 is SNHLY and CDR2 is FYNNEI. This CDR3 contains 12 residues. Only in-frame clones appear in the TCRdb table, and some are missing; sequencing was by immunoSEQ multiplex PCR. The table has 40,000 to 60,000 clones, 85% to 95% seen once. On this clone: The junction does not match germline at one end; this may be a read error.

The material was peripheral blood, obtained after pregnancy. The sequence derives from a female donor with multiple sclerosis, enrolled in a pregnancy study. The chain recombines TRBV2 with TRBJ1-3, with unresolved D. CDR3 bases: TGTGCCAGCAGGAGGGATGGAGACACCATATATTTT. As protein: CASRRDGDTIYF.